Given below is one T cell receptor beta chain in context. The V gene's germline CDR1 is GTSNPN and CDR2 SVGIG (reference sequence). The CDR3 length is 14 residues. V gave up 4 bases and J gave up 4 bases; unmatched junction bases: 8. As processed by the authors: Scientists estimated how many nucleated cells there were by amplifying reference gene primers. The data were produced by immunoSEQ multiplex PCR, yet TCRdb's version contains in-frame clones alone and is incomplete. V and J calls and clone size come straight from that table; D and trimming were deduced from the DNA. The sample lists approximately 120,000 clones, 70% to 80% occurring once. The record originates from a study of blood T cell repertoires in COVID-19.

This receptor was identified in a man aged 35 to 55 with active or convalescent COVID-19. Sequencing was carried out using peripheral blood. This chain joins TRBV30 and TRBJ2-5; 8 bases are a match to TRBD2. The CDR3 reads CAWMHFGGAETQYF. CDR3 coding DNA: TGTGCCTGGATGCACTTCGGGGGGGCAGAGACCCAGTACTTC.